One sample yielded the 5 T cell receptor beta chains listed below, sequenced in a study of sequential checkpoint blockade in melanoma. The treatment was: randomized to nivolumab then ipilimumab (arm A) or the reverse (arm B). Clones were read by immunoSEQ multiplex PCR, and TCRdb kept only the in-frame ones, dropping some. The repertoire includes 5,600 or so clones, approximately 50% of them detected once, and 45% to 50% sits in the top ten. Material: CD8+ T cells sorted from blood (inferred from file names), obtained from a patient given nivolumab and ipilimumab in sequence. These receptors all come from a human donor with melanoma.

The chain couples TRBV9 to TRBJ2-2; 10 positions match TRBD2. The CDR3 spans 17 residues. The V gene's germline CDR1 is SGDLS and CDR2 YYNGEE. V shed 4 bases, J shed 2 bases, and the junction held 8 bases outside the gene matches. For the CDR3, the DNA is TGTGCCAGCAGCCTAACGATAGCGGGAGGAAACACCGGGGAGCTGTTTTTT. This codes for CASSLTIAGGNTGELFF.

The genes are TRBV6-5 and TRBJ2-5, with D perhaps matching TRBD1 (6 bases). The J call may be incorrect, as the DNA end agrees better with TRBJ2-7. The CDR3 is 14 residues long. The germline V gene encodes CDR1 MNHEY and CDR2 SVGAGI. The CDR3 loop reads CASSYGQDSYEQYF. The CDR3 DNA reads as TGTGCCAGCAGTTACGGTCAGGACAGCTACGAGCAGTACTTC.

Points on this clone: Sequence at one end of the junction differs from germline and may be a read error. This chain uses TRBV19 with TRBJ1-4; D may be TRBD1 (5 bases). Looked up from germline, CDR1 is LNHDA and CDR2 is SQIVND (reference sequence). This CDR3 is built from 13 residues. The CDR3 region is CASTLTGDEKLFF. The CDR3 DNA is TGTGCAAGTACTTTAACAGGAGATGAAAAACTGTTTTTT.

By sample fraction, this clone is medium-sized (0.01 to 0.1%). The chain couples TRBV19 to TRBJ2-1; TRBD2 agrees at 8 bases. Germline trimming cut 7 bases from V and 0 bases from J; bases unmatched to any gene: 8. The CDR3 consists of 16 residues. Germline CDR1 LNHDA, CDR2 SQIVND (reference sequence). The CDR3 bases are TGTGCCAGTAAACGGGAGGGAGGGGACTCCTACAATGAGCAGTTCTTC. Its translation is CASKREGGDSYNEQFF.

The CDR3 loop is CASSSPGNEQFF. The DNA of the CDR3 is TGTGCCAGCAGTTCTCCAGGGAATGAGCAGTTCTTC. V and J are TRBV27 and TRBJ2-1; perhaps TRBD1 as D (5 bases). The ends were cut back, 4 bases at V and 7 bases at J, with 8 bases in the middle. Germline CDR1 is MNHEY and CDR2 is SMNVEV (reference sequence). The CDR3 is made up of 12 amino acids.